Sequencing of this TCR beta chain was carried out in a study of T cell repertoires in cytomegalovirus infection. The CDR3 spans 14 residues. V shed 4 bases and J 5 bases; nucleotides not matched to a gene: 8. Germline values: CDR1 SGHDT, CDR2 YYEEEE. TCRdb recomputed calls from the reads with MiXCR, one row per CDR3 protein. The sample has 680,000 or so distinct CDR3 sequences, 35% to 40% seen once. This clonotype was counted many times. The sequenced material came from PBMCs. The gene calls are TRBV5-6 and TRBJ2-7, with TRBD1 matching 8 bases. This sequence was found in a human donor in good health (CMV status not recorded). Some clones in this sample may be carry-over from other donors' samples. The CDR3 coding sequence is TGTGCCAGCAGCCACCGGACAGGGATCCACGAGCAGTACTTC. Translation: CASSHRTGIHEQYF.